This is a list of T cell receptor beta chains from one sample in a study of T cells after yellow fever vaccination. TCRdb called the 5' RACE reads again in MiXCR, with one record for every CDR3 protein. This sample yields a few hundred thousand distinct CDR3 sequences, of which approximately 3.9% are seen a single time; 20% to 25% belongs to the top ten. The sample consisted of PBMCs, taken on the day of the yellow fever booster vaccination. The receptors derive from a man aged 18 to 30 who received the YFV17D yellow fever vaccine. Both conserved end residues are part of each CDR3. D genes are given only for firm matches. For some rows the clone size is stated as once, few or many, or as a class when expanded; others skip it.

TGTGCCAGCACCCTAAGTCGGGGAGCCCAGTACTTC | CASTLSRGAQYF | TRBJ2-5 | TRBV7-8 | - | -
TGTGCCAGCAGCCAGGGGGGGAGCCTCCACTTT | CASSQGGSLHF | TRBJ1-6 | TRBV3-1 | - | few
TGCGCCAGCAGCTTGGTCGGGGAAGCTAACTATGGCTACACCTTC | CASSLVGEANYGYTF | TRBJ1-2 | TRBV5-1 | - | many
TGTGCCAGCAGCCCCGACAGGCAACGAGGGAACACCGGGGAGCTGTTTTTT | CASSPDRQRGNTGELFF | TRBJ2-2 | TRBV5-6 | - | few
TGTGCCAGCGGAAAGGGGGCGCGGGGGGGAGCTTTCTTT | CASGKGARGGAFF | TRBJ1-1 | TRBV7-9 | TRBD1 | many
TGTGCCAGCAGTGAAGCGCATATCCTACCGCAAGAGACCCAGTACTTC | CASSEAHILPQETQYF | TRBJ2-5 | TRBV2 | - | -
TGTGCCAGCTCACCAGGGAACACTGAAGCTTTCTTT | CASSPGNTEAFF | TRBJ1-1 | TRBV18 | - | many
TGCGCCAGCAGCTTGGCCCCCGAGGGGACCTATGGCTACACCTTC | CASSLAPEGTYGYTF | TRBJ1-2 | TRBV5-1 | - | few
TGCGCCAGCAGCTTGGCTCCCAATCAGCCCCAGCATTTT | CASSLAPNQPQHF | TRBJ1-5 | TRBV5-1 | - | many
TGCGCCAGCAGCTATCGGGTAGCCGACAACAGGAACACTGAAGCTTTCTTT | CASSYRVADNRNTEAFF | TRBJ1-1 | TRBV5-1 | - | few
TGCAGTGCTGCTCCATCCCTGAACACTGAAGCTTTCTTT | CSAAPSLNTEAFF | TRBJ1-1 | TRBV20-1 | - | few
TGTGCCAGCAGCCCGGACTCTTCGGAGACCCAGTACTTC | CASSPDSSETQYF | TRBJ2-5 | TRBV7-6 | - | many
TGTGCCAGCAGTCGGGACAGTTCCAATCAGCCCCAGCATTTT | CASSRDSSNQPQHF | TRBJ1-5 | TRBV12-3/TRBV12-4 | TRBD1 | many
TGCGCCAGCAGCTCCCTCCAACCGTGGCCCCTCCACTTT | CASSSLQPWPLHF | TRBJ1-6 | TRBV5-1 | - | few
TGTGCCAGCAGTTCGGCGAGACGCTCTGGAAACACCATATATTTT | CASSSARRSGNTIYF | TRBJ1-3 | TRBV12-3/TRBV12-4 | - | -
TGTGCCAGCAGCCCACTAGCGGACAATGAGCAGTTCTTC | CASSPLADNEQFF | TRBJ2-1 | TRBV7-2 | TRBD2 | many
TGTGCCAGCAGCCAAGAAAGGCAGCTTAACTATGGCTACACCTTC | CASSQERQLNYGYTF | TRBJ1-2 | TRBV4-2 | - | many
TGTGCCAGCAGCCAAGGAAGGGCGGGTGAGCAGTTCTTC | CASSQGRAGEQFF | TRBJ2-1 | TRBV3-1 | - | -
TGTGCCAGCAGCCAGACAGGGGATCAGCCCCAGCATTTT | CASSQTGDQPQHF | TRBJ1-5 | TRBV3-1 | TRBD1 | -
TGTGCCAGCAGCCGACTAGCGGGGGGGTTAGAGACCCAGTACTTC | CASSRLAGGLETQYF | TRBJ2-5 | TRBV12-3/TRBV12-4 | TRBD2 | -
TGCAGCGTGCTTTATGTCCGGGACAGGGGCACAGATACGCAGTATTTT | CSVLYVRDRGTDTQYF | TRBJ2-3 | TRBV29-1 | TRBD1 | few
TGTGCCAGCAGCTCCGACGGGGGACAGTCTGAAGCTTTCTTT | CASSSDGGQSEAFF | TRBJ1-1 | TRBV7-9 | TRBD1 | -
TGTGCCAGCAGTACATCGCCGAGTTACACTGAAGCTTTCTTT | CASSTSPSYTEAFF | TRBJ1-1 | TRBV6-5 | - | -
TGTGCCAGCAGCTCCACCCCCATAAATGCGGATACGCAGTATTTT | CASSSTPINADTQYF | TRBJ2-3 | TRBV5-4 | - | -
TGCAGCGCAAACCGGGACAGGGACTATGGCTACACCTTC | CSANRDRDYGYTF | TRBJ1-2 | TRBV29-1 | TRBD1 | -
TGCGCCAGCAGCCAAAGCGGGGGGGCCGTGGAGACCCAGTACTTC | CASSQSGGAVETQYF | TRBJ2-5 | TRBV4-1 | TRBD2 | many
TGTGCCAAGAGTTATACAGGGAAAAACATTCAGTACTTC | CAKSYTGKNIQYF | TRBJ2-4 | TRBV24-1 | - | -
TGCGCCAGCAAGGGCGAGCAGTACTTC | CASKGEQYF | TRBJ2-7 | TRBV23-1 | - | many
TGTGCCAGCAGCTTAAATCCCTGGAGCGGGGGGGCGAGCTCCTACAATGAGCAGTTCTTC | CASSLNPWSGGASSYNEQFF | TRBJ2-1 | TRBV7-3 | TRBD2 | many
TGTGCCAGCGCGAGGGAGACGGGACTATACGGCTACACCTTC | CASARETGLYGYTF | TRBJ1-2 | TRBV7-2 | - | few
TGTGCCATCAGCGAGCGGGGGGGAGATTACAATGAGCAGTTCTTC | CAISERGGDYNEQFF | TRBJ2-1 | TRBV10-3 | TRBD2 | -
TGTGCCAGCTTAAAACAGGGGGGCGCCAGCACCGGGGAGCTGTTTTTT | CASLKQGGASTGELFF | TRBJ2-2 | TRBV6-5 | TRBD1 | -
TGTGCCTCAACCCCCCGACAGGGCTCGGTCGGGCAGTACTTC | CASTPRQGSVGQYF | TRBJ2-7 | TRBV19 | TRBD1 | -
TGCAGCGTTGGAGGACGGACCCAAGAGACCCAGTACTTC | CSVGGRTQETQYF | TRBJ2-5 | TRBV29-1 | - | many
TGCAGCGTTGACAGGACCCTGACAGATACGCAGTATTTT | CSVDRTLTDTQYF | TRBJ2-3 | TRBV29-1 | - | many
TGTGCCAGCAGCGTGGGAGGACCCCAGCATTTT | CASSVGGPQHF | TRBJ1-5 | TRBV7-9 | - | few
TGTGCCAGCGGGTGGACCGGGACAGACAACTATGGCTACACCTTC | CASGWTGTDNYGYTF | TRBJ1-2 | TRBV7-9 | TRBD1 | -
TGCGCCAGCAGTCAAGATTTACGCGCGGACAGACCCACAGATACGCAGTATTTT | CASSQDLRADRPTDTQYF | TRBJ2-3 | TRBV23-1 | - | few
TGCAGTGTTCCTCGGGACACACGGGGGGCCCAGTACTTC | CSVPRDTRGAQYF | TRBJ2-5 | TRBV20-1 | - | -
TGTGCCAGCAGTTACTGGGACAGTAACACTGAAGCTTTCTTT | CASSYWDSNTEAFF | TRBJ1-1 | TRBV6-5 | TRBD1 | -
TGTGCCAGCAGCCGCCCGACAGGGGGATATGGCTACACCTTC | CASSRPTGGYGYTF | TRBJ1-2 | TRBV7-9 | TRBD1 | -
TGTGCCAGCAGCCCGGGGACTACCAAAACCGGGGAGCTGTTTTTT | CASSPGTTKTGELFF | TRBJ2-2 | TRBV7-6 | TRBD2 | many
TGTGCCAGCAGCGTTGGTCAGGGAATCTTTCCCGAAGCTTTCTTT | CASSVGQGIFPEAFF | TRBJ1-1 | TRBV9 | - | -
TGCAGTGCCCCGGGACAGACCTACGAGCAGTACTTC | CSAPGQTYEQYF | TRBJ2-7 | TRBV20-1 | TRBD1 | -
TGTGCCAGCAGGCCGACAGGGGGCTTGAACTATGGCTACACCTTC | CASRPTGGLNYGYTF | TRBJ1-2 | TRBV5-6 | TRBD1 | -
TGTGCCAGCAGCTTTTACCGGAGACCCGGGAATGAGCAGTTCTTC | CASSFYRRPGNEQFF | TRBJ2-1 | TRBV7-2 | - | many
TGTGCCAGCAGCGGGCTAGCAGGGTCCTACGAGCAGTACTTC | CASSGLAGSYEQYF | TRBJ2-7 | TRBV4-2 | - | many
TGTGCCAGCTCTGTCGGACAGGACTATGGCTACACCTTC | CASSVGQDYGYTF | TRBJ1-2 | TRBV18 | TRBD1 | many
TGTGCCAGCAGACCGGACAGGGTGTCCTACAATGAGCAGTTCTTC | CASRPDRVSYNEQFF | TRBJ2-1 | TRBV6-2/TRBV6-3 | TRBD1 | many
TGTGCCAGCAGCCAAGATAACCCAATACTAGCGGGGGGGAGGAATGAGCAGTTCTTC | CASSQDNPILAGGRNEQFF | TRBJ2-1 | TRBV4-2 | TRBD2 | few
TGCAGTGCTGTGGGGACGTACACGGGAGGCTACACCTTC | CSAVGTYTGGYTF | TRBJ1-2 | TRBV20-1 | - | few
TGTGCCAGCAGCCGCGGAGGAGGGGGAGGGGATGGCTACACCTTC | CASSRGGGGGDGYTF | TRBJ1-2 | TRBV7-2 | - | -
TGTGCCAGCACCCGGGACAGGGGCGGTGTGGAGCAGTTCTTC | CASTRDRGGVEQFF | TRBJ2-1 | TRBV5-4 | TRBD1 | many
TGTGCCAGCAGTTTGGAGGGCCATGGGAACACCGGGGAGCTGTTTTTT | CASSLEGHGNTGELFF | TRBJ2-2 | TRBV6-2/TRBV6-3 | - | many
TGCAGCGTGTGTGGCCTCGTGGGGGGGGATACGCAGTATTTT | CSVCGLVGGDTQYF | TRBJ2-3 | TRBV29-1 | TRBD2 | many
TGTGCCAGCAGCCTCCAGAGCTCTGGAAACACCATATATTTT | CASSLQSSGNTIYF | TRBJ1-3 | TRBV12-3/TRBV12-4 | - | many
TGCAGTGCTAGAGTTGCAGGGGGTCAGGACACTGAAGCTTTCTTT | CSARVAGGQDTEAFF | TRBJ1-1 | TRBV20-1 | TRBD1 | many
TGTGCCAGCAGTTTAGGGGGGCGCCAGCAAGAGACCCAGTACTTC | CASSLGGRQQETQYF | TRBJ2-5 | TRBV28 | - | -
TGTGCCAGCGGGCGGACAGGGGACTCTTACAATGAGCAGTTCTTC | CASGRTGDSYNEQFF | TRBJ2-1 | TRBV21-1 | - | -